The 30 T cell receptor beta chains presented below share a single source sample, sequenced in a study of T cell repertoires in cytomegalovirus infection. Their antigen targets remain unknown. TCRdb called the reads again in MiXCR, with one record for every CDR3 protein. The sample includes hundreds of thousands of distinct CDR3 sequences, approximately 31% of them seen just once. This specimen consisted of cultured CD8+ T cells from PBMCs, obtained from culture after CMV antigen stimulation. These receptors were collected from a human donor in good health (CMV status not recorded). Some clones in this sample may be carry-over from other donors' samples.

This clonotype has only a few counts. The chain is built from TRBV6-2 or TRBV6-3 and TRBJ2-7; TRBD1 agrees at 8 bases. Trimming at V came to 2 bases and at J to 1 base, leaving 10 bases not matched to a gene. This CDR3 has 17 amino acids. In germline, CDR1 is MNHEY, CDR2 SVGEGT. This CDR3 reads CASSYGTGGILSYEQYV. The CDR3 DNA reads as TGTGCCAGCAGTTACGGGACAGGAGGGATCCTATCCTACGAGCAGTACGTC.

This clonotype was detected many times. The J gene is TRBJ2-3, the V gene TRBV7-3; a possible D gene is TRBD2 (7 bases). CDR3 length: 17 residues. The germline CDR1 and CDR2 sequences are SGHTA and FQGTGA. The germline V and J ends were trimmed by 4 bases and 5 bases, with 22 bases remaining between them. CDR3 DNA sequence: TGTGCCAGCAGCTCCCCCCTGTCGGGGGGCCAGGGAGATACGCAGTATTTT. Amino acid sequence: CASSSPLSGGQGDTQYF.

The V call is TRBV7-9, the J call TRBJ2-1; D gene ambiguous. Trimming removed 8 bases from V and 8 bases from J, with 16 bases in between. Germline V CDR1 and CDR2: SEHNR, FQNEAQ (reference sequence). The CDR3 contains 13 residues. DNA of the CDR3: TGTGCCAGCCCCGGACCCCGTTATGATGAGCAGTTCTTC. It specifies CASPGPRYDEQFF.

The J gene is TRBJ2-1, the V gene TRBV15, with D tentatively TRBD2 (6 bases). From germline, CDR1 is LNHNV and CDR2 YYDKDF (reference sequence). The CDR3 consists of 13 residues. Trimming pared 0 bases from V and 6 bases from J, leaving 6 bases between. DNA for the CDR3: TGTGCCACCAGCAGAGAGGGGGGCAATGAGCAGTTCTTC. Translated, it gives CATSREGGNEQFF.

There are many counts of this clonotype. The chain has TRBV2 and TRBJ1-6; the D gene is possibly TRBD1 (6 bases). V was trimmed by 7 bases and J by 6 bases, leaving 22 bases between them. The CDR3 is made up of 17 amino acids. Looked up from germline, CDR1 is SNHLY and CDR2 is FYNNEI. The CDR3 DNA follows: TGTGCCAGCACCGATACTTGGACAGTTTCGATTAATTCACCCCTCCACTTT. Its translation: CASTDTWTVSINSPLHF.

Of note for this clonotype: A read error may account for a junction end that differs from germline. V and J are TRBV5-5 and TRBJ1-5; D is possibly TRBD1 (5 bases). The CDR3 is made up of 14 amino acids. Looked up from germline, CDR1 is SGHKS and CDR2 is YYEKEE (reference sequence). CDR3 loop: CVSSFYAGSQPQHF. The CDR3 DNA sequence: TGTGTCAGCAGTTTTTACGCAGGGAGTCAGCCCCAGCATTTT.

This clonotype was seen ten or more times. The gene calls are TRBV7-6 and TRBJ2-3; no clear D. Trimming took off 5 bases at V and 0 bases at J, with 6 bases between the two ends. In germline, CDR1 is SGHVS, CDR2 FNYEAQ. The CDR3 length is 13 residues. The CDR3 is CASSAPSTDTQYF. The CDR3 bases are TGTGCCAGCAGCGCCCCTAGCACAGATACGCAGTATTTT.

This clonotype was found many times. The chain joins TRBV6-1 to TRBJ2-1, with TRBD1 identical over 7 bases. The CDR3 has 11 amino acids. Germline values: CDR1 MNHNS, CDR2 SASEGT. With V trimmed by 10 bases and J by 8 bases, 5 bases remained unmatched. Here the CDR3 DNA reads TGTGCCACGACAGGGTTGGATGAGCAGTTCTTC. It translates to CATTGLDEQFF.

Only a few counts were recorded for this clonotype. The chain combines TRBV4-3 with TRBJ2-2, with a tentative D call TRBD1 (6 bases). The length of the CDR3 is 14 residues. Germline assignment: CDR1 LGHNA and CDR2 YSLEER. Trimming pared 4 bases from V and 3 bases from J, leaving 9 bases between. The CDR3 region is CASSRQAYTGELFF. The CDR3 DNA reads TGCGCCAGCAGCCGACAGGCGTACACCGGGGAGCTGTTTTTT.

This chain links TRBV19 with TRBJ1-4; D uncertain. The CDR3 has 19 residues. Per germline, CDR1 LNHDA and CDR2 SQIVND (reference sequence). V lost 3 bases, J lost 5 bases, and 25 bases lay in between. The DNA of the CDR3 is TGTGCCAGTAGTATGGTCGGAGCCCCAATAGCCGGGCGAAATGAAAAACTGTTTTTT. Translation: CASSMVGAPIAGRNEKLFF.

This clonotype came up many times. The rearrangement uses TRBV7-8 and TRBJ2-5; D gene uncertain. This CDR3 comprises 11 residues. V dropped 8 bases and J dropped 1 base, with 5 bases sitting between them. Germline CDR1 SGHVS, CDR2 FQNEAQ. The CDR3 protein is CASFSQETQYF. The CDR3, as DNA: TGTGCCAGCTTCAGCCAAGAGACCCAGTACTTC.

This clonotype turned up a few times. The CDR3 nucleotides read TGTGCCAGTAGTATAGGGGGATGGAACACTGAAGCTTTCTTT. Translation gives CASSIGGWNTEAFF. The chain joins TRBV19 to TRBJ1-1; D remains ambiguous. The CDR3 totals 14 residues. Trimming removed 1 base from V and 1 base from J, with 7 bases in between. Looked up from germline, CDR1 is LNHDA and CDR2 is SQIVND (reference sequence).

The chain recombines TRBV19 with TRBJ1-2; D uncertain. The germline CDR1 and CDR2 sequences are LNHDA and SQIVND (reference sequence). This CDR3 region has 14 residues. Between the trimmed V and J ends, which lost 6 bases and 8 bases, there was a span of 19 bases. The DNA for the CDR3 is TGTGCCAGTAGCCGCCCCGGGCAGCCTCGGGGCTACACCTTC. Translated: CASSRPGQPRGYTF. The full variable domain, rest sourced from reference TRBV19 and TRBJ1-2, is DGGITQSPKYLFRKEGQNVTLSCEQNLNHDAMYWYRQDPGQGLRLIYYSQIVNDFQKGDIAEGYSVSREKKESFPLTVTSAQKNPTAFYLCASSRPGQPRGYTFGSGTRLTVV.

The chain links TRBV7-4 to TRBJ2-1, with 9 bases lining up with TRBD1. Germline V lookup: CDR1 SGHVT, CDR2 SQSDAQ. The CDR3 consists of 15 residues. V shed 7 bases, J shed 3 bases, and the junction held 7 bases outside the gene matches. CDR3 nucleotides: TGTGCCAGCATCAAGACAGGGGGGAACTACAATGAGCAGTTCTTC. Residues: CASIKTGGNYNEQFF.

This clonotype was seen at least ten times. CDR3 coding DNA: TGTGCCAGCAGCCTAACAAGAAACACTGAAGCTTTCTTT. Translated: CASSLTRNTEAFF. This sequence joins TRBV6-5 and TRBJ1-1; D unclear. The CDR3 extends over 13 amino acids. The V end lost 6 bases, the J end lost 2 bases, and 10 bases lay between the germline ends. Germline V gene sequence: CDR1 MNHEY, CDR2 SVGAGI.

This clonotype turned up a few times. V usage is TRBV27 and J usage is TRBJ1-5; D not certain. The CDR3 extends over 13 amino acids. V dropped 6 bases and J dropped 2 bases, with 8 bases sitting between them. Germline lookup yields CDR1 MNHEY and CDR2 SMNVEV (reference sequence). The CDR3 coding sequence is TGTGCCAGCAGACTCGGGGGCAATCAGCCCCAGCATTTT. It encodes CASRLGGNQPQHF.

This clonotype has at least ten counts. The chain links TRBV7-9 to TRBJ2-7; weak D call: TRBD2 (6 bases). The CDR3 length is 22 residues. V lost 2 bases, J lost 0 bases, and 32 bases lay in between. Germline-derived CDR1 and CDR2 are SEHNR and FQNEAQ (reference sequence). The CDR3 nucleotides are TGTGCCAGCAGCTTAACATCGCATGGCGGTAGGGGACTGTTACCTAGCTCCTACGAGCAGTACGTC. Its translation: CASSLTSHGGRGLLPSSYEQYV.

This clonotype was detected a few times. The rearrangement links TRBV14 to TRBJ2-3, with TRBD1 as a possible D gene (6 bases). The CDR3 runs to 18 residues. Germline V lookup: CDR1 SGHDN, CDR2 FVKESK. V was trimmed by 6 bases and J by 5 bases, leaving 27 bases between them. The CDR3 DNA reads TGTGCCAGCAGTTTATTCTTCGGGACGTACAGGGAAGAAGATACGCAGTATTTT. Protein product: CASSLFFGTYREEDTQYF.

This clonotype was detected many times. The V and J genes are TRBV7-6 and TRBJ2-2; 7 positions match TRBD1. This CDR3 is built from 19 residues. Losses at the gene ends were 5 bases for V and 2 bases for J; bases not matched to a gene: 17. Germline V lookup: CDR1 SGHVS, CDR2 FNYEAQ. The CDR3 DNA reads TGTGCCAGCAGCCGCCGGGACAGCGGCATTCTTAGAAACACCGGGGAGCTGTTTTTT. Translation gives CASSRRDSGILRNTGELFF. Complete variable domain (other parts from reference TRBV7-6 and TRBJ2-2): GAGVSQSPRYKVTKRGQDVALRCDPISGHVSLYWYRQALGQGPEFLTYFNYEAQQDKSGLPNDRFSAERPEGSISTLTIQRTEQRDSAMYRCASSRRDSGILRNTGELFFGEGSRLTVL.

V is TRBV4-1 and J is TRBJ2-2, with unresolved D. The ends were cut back, 4 bases at V and 3 bases at J, with 12 bases in the middle. The CDR3 runs 15 residues. Germline CDR1 reads MGHRA; CDR2 reads YSYEKL. The CDR3 DNA follows: TGCGCCAGCAGCCCCATGGACCGTGACACCGGGGAGCTGTTTTTT. Its protein is CASSPMDRDTGELFF.

The sample holds a few counts of this clonotype. The chain has TRBV19 and TRBJ2-3; D call uncertain. Trimming pared 1 base from V and 5 bases from J, leaving 7 bases between. CDR1 is LNHDA, CDR2 SQIVND, per germline (reference sequence). The CDR3 is made up of 13 amino acids. CDR3 nucleotides: TGTGCCAGTAGTATAGGGAGTCGAGATACGCAGTATTTT. Translation: CASSIGSRDTQYF.

The chain joins TRBV24-1 to TRBJ2-3; 11 bases map to TRBD2. The CDR3 covers 15 residues. Germline trimming cut 3 bases from V and 4 bases from J; bases unmatched to any gene: 2. CDR1 and CDR2 (germline): KGHDR, SFDVKD. The CDR3 DNA sequence: TGTGCCACCAGTGATCAACTAGCGGGGGCAGATACGCAGTATTTT. It is translated as CATSDQLAGADTQYF.

J is TRBJ2-2 and V is TRBV3-1; D remains ambiguous. This CDR3 is built from 15 residues. Germline CDR1 is LGHDT and CDR2 is YNNKEL (reference sequence). V was trimmed by 4 bases and J by 0 bases, leaving 9 bases between them. The DNA of the CDR3 is TGTGCCAGCAGCCCGACCCCCGCGAACACCGGGGAGCTGTTTTTT. This translates into CASSPTPANTGELFF.

The V and J genes are TRBV6-2 or TRBV6-3 and TRBJ2-1, with 8 bases identical to TRBD2. This CDR3 region has 14 residues. The V gene end was trimmed by 2 bases and the J gene end by 8 bases; junction bases not matched to a gene: 5. Per germline, CDR1 MNHEY and CDR2 SVGEGT. The CDR3 coding sequence is TGTGCCAGCAGTTACAAGCGGGGGTGGGATGAGCAGTTCTTC. It yields the protein CASSYKRGWDEQFF.

The CDR3 loop is CASTPQPYTDTQYF. The CDR3 coding sequence is TGTGCCAGCACCCCCCAGCCATACACAGATACGCAGTATTTT. The V and J genes are TRBV6-2 or TRBV6-3 and TRBJ2-3; no reliable D call. This CDR3 contains 14 residues. V lost 7 bases, J lost 2 bases, and 13 bases lay in between. Germline V CDR1 and CDR2: MNHEY, SVGEGT.

Comments on this clonotype: A clone one base away is much larger, so this may be a read error. The V and J genes are TRBV10-1 and TRBJ2-5; 10 bases match TRBD1. The trim removed 11 bases at V and 5 bases at J, leaving 8 bases unmatched. The CDR3 length is 13 residues. Germline CDR1 and CDR2: WNHNN and SYGVQD (reference sequence). The CDR3 nucleotides read TGCGCCCAGGACAGGGGGTTATGGGAGACCCAGTACTTC. This codes for CAQDRGLWETQYF.

This clonotype was observed a handful of times. V and J are TRBV6-1 and TRBJ1-6; D is uncertain. Trimming left V 1 base short and J 8 bases short, with 9 bases between. Germline loops: CDR1 MNHNS, CDR2 SASEGT. CDR3 size: 14 residues. CDR3 DNA sequence: TGTGCCAGCAGTGAAGGGGGAGTTTATTCACCCCTCCACTTT. This translates into CASSEGGVYSPLHF.

The chain recombines TRBV6-2 or TRBV6-3 with TRBJ1-2, with a tentative D call TRBD1 (6 bases). The V end was cut by 2 bases, the J end by 7 bases, with 11 bases between. This CDR3 has 13 residues. Germline loops: CDR1 MNHEY, CDR2 SVGEGT. The CDR3 loop is CASSYDRHLGYTF. The CDR3 bases are TGTGCCAGCAGTTACGACAGGCACCTTGGCTACACCTTC.

The rearrangement uses TRBV20-1 and TRBJ2-1; 12 bases are shared with TRBD2. Germline V gene sequence: CDR1 DFQATT, CDR2 SNEGSKA (reference sequence). Trimming cost V 6 bases and J 2 bases; bases outside gene matches: 5. The CDR3 sequence is 15 residues long. The CDR3 DNA reads TGCAGTGCCCGACTAGCGGGGGAAACCTACAATGAGCAGTTCTTC. Its translation: CSARLAGETYNEQFF.

The chain carries TRBV20-1 and TRBJ1-2; 8 bases fit TRBD1. Looked up from germline, CDR1 is DFQATT and CDR2 is SNEGSKA (reference sequence). This CDR3 is 13 amino acids long. With V trimmed by 2 bases and J by 4 bases, 3 bases remained unmatched. The CDR3: CSARPDRAYGYTF. Here the CDR3 DNA reads TGCAGTGCTAGACCGGACAGGGCCTATGGCTACACCTTC.